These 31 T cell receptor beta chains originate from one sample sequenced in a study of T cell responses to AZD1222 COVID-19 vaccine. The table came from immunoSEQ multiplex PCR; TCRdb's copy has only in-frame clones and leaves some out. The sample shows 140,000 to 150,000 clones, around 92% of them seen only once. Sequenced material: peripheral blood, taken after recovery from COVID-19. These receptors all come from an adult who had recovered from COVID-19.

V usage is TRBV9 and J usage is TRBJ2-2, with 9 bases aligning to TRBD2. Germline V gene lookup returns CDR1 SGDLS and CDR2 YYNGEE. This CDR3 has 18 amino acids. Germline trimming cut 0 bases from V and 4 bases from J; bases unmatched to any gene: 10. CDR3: CASSVALALAGLTGELFF. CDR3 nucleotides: TGTGCCAGCAGCGTAGCTCTAGCACTAGCGGGCCTCACCGGGGAGCTGTTTTTT.

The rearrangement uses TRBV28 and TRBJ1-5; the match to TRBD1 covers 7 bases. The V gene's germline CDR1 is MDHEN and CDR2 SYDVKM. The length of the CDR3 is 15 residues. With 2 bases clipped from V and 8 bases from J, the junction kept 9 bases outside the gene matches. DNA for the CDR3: TGTGCCAGCAGTTTAGGGACAGCGGAGGAGAAGCCCCAGCATTTT. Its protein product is CASSLGTAEEKPQHF.

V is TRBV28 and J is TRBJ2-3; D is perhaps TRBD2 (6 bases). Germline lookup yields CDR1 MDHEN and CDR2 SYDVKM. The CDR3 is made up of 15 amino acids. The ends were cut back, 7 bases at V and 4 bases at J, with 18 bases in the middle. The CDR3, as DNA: TGTGCCAGCACCCCGTCCGGGAGTGGGCCAGATACGCAGTATTTT. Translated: CASTPSGSGPDTQYF.

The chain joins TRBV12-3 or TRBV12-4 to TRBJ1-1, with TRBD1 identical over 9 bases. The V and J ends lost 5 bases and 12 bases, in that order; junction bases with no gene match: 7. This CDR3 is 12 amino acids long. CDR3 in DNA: TGTGCCAGCAGTCCGGACAGGGGCGGACCTTTCTTT. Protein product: CASSPDRGGPFF.

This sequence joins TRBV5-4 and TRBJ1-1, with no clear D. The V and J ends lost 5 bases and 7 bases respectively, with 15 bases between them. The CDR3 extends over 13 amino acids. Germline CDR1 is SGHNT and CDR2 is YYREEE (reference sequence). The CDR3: CASSLLQVDEAFF. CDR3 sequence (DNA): TGTGCCAGCAGTCTACTCCAGGTAGATGAAGCTTTCTTT. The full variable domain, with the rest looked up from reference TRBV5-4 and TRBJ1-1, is ETGVTQSPTHLIKTRGQQVTLRCSSQSGHNTVSWYQQALGQGPQFIFQYYREEENGRGNFPPRFSGLQFPNYSSELNVNALELDDSALYLCASSLLQVDEAFFGQGTRLTVV.

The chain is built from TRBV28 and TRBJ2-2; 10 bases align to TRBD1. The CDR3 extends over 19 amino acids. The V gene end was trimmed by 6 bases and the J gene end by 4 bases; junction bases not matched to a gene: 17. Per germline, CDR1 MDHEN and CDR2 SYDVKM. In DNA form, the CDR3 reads TGTGCCAGCAGCCTCATCCGGGACAGGGGACTTCACGTCACCGGGGAGCTGTTTTTT. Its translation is CASSLIRDRGLHVTGELFF.

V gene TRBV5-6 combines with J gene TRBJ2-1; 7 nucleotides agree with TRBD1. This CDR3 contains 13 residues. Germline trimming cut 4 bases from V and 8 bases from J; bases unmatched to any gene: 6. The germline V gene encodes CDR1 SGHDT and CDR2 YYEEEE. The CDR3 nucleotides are TGTGCCAGCAGCACAGGGGCGAACGATGAGCAGTTCTTC. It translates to CASSTGANDEQFF. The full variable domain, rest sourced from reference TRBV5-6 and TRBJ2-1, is DAGVTQSPTHLIKTRGQQVTLRCSPKSGHDTVSWYQQALGQGPQFIFQYYEEEERQRGNFPDRFSGHQFPNYSSELNVNALLLGDSALYLCASSTGANDEQFFGPGTRLTVL.

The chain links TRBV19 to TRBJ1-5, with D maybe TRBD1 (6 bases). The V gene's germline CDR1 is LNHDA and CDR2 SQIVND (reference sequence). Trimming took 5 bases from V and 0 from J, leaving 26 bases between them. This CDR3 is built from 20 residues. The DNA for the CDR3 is TGTGCCAGTAGTTCCCGACCGGGACACTCGTATGGCGATAGCAATCAGCCCCAGCATTTT. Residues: CASSSRPGHSYGDSNQPQHF.

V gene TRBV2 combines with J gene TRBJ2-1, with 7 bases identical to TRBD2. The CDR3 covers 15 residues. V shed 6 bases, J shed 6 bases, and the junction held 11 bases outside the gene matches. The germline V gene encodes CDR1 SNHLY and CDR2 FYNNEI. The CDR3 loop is CASRRGEGISNEQFF. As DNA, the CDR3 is TGTGCCAGCAGGAGAGGGGAGGGTATTTCCAATGAGCAGTTCTTC.

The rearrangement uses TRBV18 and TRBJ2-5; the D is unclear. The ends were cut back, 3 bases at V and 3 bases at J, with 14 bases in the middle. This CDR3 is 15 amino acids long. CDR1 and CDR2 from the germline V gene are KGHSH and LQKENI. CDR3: CASSPLRSAKETQYF. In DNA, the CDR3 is TGTGCCAGCTCACCGTTACGCAGCGCGAAAGAGACCCAGTACTTC.

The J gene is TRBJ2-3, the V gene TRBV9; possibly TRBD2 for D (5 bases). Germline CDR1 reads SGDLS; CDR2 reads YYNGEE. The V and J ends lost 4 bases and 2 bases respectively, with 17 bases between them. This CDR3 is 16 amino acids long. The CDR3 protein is CASSPSDYPNTDTQYF. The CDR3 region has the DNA TGTGCCAGCAGCCCTTCAGACTACCCAAACACAGATACGCAGTATTTT.

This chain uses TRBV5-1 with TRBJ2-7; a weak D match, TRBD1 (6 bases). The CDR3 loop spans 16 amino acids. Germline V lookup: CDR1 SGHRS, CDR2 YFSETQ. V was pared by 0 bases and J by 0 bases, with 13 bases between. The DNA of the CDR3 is TGCGCCAGCAGCTTGGGGGGGCAAACTTACTCCTACGAGCAGTACTTC. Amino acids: CASSLGGQTYSYEQYF.

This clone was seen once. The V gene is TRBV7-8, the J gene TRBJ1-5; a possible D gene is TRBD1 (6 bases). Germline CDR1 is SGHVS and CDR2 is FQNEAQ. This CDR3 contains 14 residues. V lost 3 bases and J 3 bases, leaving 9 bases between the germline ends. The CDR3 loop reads CASSFRGNNQPQHF. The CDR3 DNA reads TGTGCCAGCAGCTTCAGGGGTAACAATCAGCCCCAGCATTTT.

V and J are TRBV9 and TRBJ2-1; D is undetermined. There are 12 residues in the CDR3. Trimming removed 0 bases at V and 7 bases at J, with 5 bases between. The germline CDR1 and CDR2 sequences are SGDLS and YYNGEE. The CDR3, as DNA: TGTGCCAGCAGCGTAGCTTGGAATGAGCAGTTCTTC. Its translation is CASSVAWNEQFF.

CDR3 in DNA: TGCAGCGTTGCGAGGACCGGTGAAGCTTTCTTT. It codes for CSVARTGEAFF. The rearrangement uses TRBV29-1 and TRBJ1-1; D is ambiguous. CDR3 length: 11 residues. The ends were cut back, 4 bases at V and 7 bases at J, with 10 bases in the middle. CDR1 SQVTM and CDR2 ANQGSEA come from the germline V gene.

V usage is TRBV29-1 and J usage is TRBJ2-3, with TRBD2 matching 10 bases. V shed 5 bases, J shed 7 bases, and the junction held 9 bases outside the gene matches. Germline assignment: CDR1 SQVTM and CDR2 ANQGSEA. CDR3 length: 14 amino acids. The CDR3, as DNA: TGCAGCGTTCTAATAGCGGGAGGCGATTATACGCAGTATTTT. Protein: CSVLIAGGDYTQYF.

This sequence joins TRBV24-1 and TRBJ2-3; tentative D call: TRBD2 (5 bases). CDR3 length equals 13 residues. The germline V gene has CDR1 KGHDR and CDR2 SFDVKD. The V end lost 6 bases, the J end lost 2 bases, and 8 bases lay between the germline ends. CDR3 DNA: TGTGCCACCAGTAGAGCGGACACAGATACGCAGTATTTT. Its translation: CATSRADTDTQYF.

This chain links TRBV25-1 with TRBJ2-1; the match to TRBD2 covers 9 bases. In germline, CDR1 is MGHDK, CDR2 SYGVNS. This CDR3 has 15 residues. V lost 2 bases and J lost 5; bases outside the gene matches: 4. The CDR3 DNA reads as TGTGCCAGCAGTGAAGCGGGAGGGAAAAACAATGAGCAGTTCTTC. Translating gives CASSEAGGKNNEQFF.

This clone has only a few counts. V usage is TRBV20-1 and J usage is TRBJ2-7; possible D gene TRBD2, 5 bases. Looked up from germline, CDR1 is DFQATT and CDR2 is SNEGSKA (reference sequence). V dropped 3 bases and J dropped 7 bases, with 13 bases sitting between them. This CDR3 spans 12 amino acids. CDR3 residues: CSASAVTTEQYF. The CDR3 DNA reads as TGCAGTGCTAGTGCGGTGACTACGGAGCAGTACTTC.

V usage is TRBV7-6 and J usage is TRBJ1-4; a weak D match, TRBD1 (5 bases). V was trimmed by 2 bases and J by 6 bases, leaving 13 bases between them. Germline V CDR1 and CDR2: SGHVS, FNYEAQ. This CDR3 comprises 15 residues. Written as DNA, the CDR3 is TGTGCCAGCAGCTTAAATTGGGGCGGGGATGAAAAACTGTTTTTT. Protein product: CASSLNWGGDEKLFF.

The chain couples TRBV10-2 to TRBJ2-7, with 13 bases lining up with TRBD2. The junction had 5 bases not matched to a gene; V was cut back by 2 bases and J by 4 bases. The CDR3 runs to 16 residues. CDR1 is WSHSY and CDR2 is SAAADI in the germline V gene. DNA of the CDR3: TGCGCCAGCAGTGAGCCCAGGGGACTAGCGGGGTACGAGCAGTACTTC. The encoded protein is CASSEPRGLAGYEQYF.

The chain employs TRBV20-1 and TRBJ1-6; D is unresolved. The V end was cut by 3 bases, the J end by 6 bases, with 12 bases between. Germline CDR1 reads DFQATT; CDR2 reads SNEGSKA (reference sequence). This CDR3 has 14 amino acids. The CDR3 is CSASWSFGNSPLHF. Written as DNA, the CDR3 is TGCAGTGCTAGTTGGAGTTTTGGTAATTCACCCCTCCACTTT.

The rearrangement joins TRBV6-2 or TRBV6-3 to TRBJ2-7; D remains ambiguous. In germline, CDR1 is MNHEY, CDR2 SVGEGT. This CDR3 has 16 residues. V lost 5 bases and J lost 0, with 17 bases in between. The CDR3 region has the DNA TGTGCCAGCAGTACCCACAGCGTGAGGAGCTCCTACGAGCAGTACTTC. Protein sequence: CASSTHSVRSSYEQYF.

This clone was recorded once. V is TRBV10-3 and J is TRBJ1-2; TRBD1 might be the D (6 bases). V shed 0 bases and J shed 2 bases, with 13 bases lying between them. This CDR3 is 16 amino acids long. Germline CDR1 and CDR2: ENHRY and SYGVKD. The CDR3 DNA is TGTGCCATCAGTGAGTCGAGTGGAGGGGGAAACTATGGCTACACCTTC. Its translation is CAISESSGGGNYGYTF.

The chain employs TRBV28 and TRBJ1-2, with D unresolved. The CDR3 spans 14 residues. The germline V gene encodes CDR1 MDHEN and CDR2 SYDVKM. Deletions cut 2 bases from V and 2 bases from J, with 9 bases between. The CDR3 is CASSLIGQNYGYTF. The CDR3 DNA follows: TGTGCCAGCAGTTTAATAGGCCAGAACTATGGCTACACCTTC.

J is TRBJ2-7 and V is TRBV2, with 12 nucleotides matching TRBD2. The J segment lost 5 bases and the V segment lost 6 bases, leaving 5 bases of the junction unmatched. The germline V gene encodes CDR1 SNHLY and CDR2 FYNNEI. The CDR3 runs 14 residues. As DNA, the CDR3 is TGTGCCAGCAGCGGACTAGCGGGACCCCACGAGCAGTACTTC. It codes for CASSGLAGPHEQYF.

In nucleotides, the CDR3 is TGTGCCAGCAGCGTAGGTTCGCTGGGCTCCTACAATGAGCAGTTCTTC. Amino acid sequence: CASSVGSLGSYNEQFF. This sequence joins TRBV9 and TRBJ2-1; D unresolved. V was cut by 0 bases and J by 0 bases, with 10 bases left in between. The CDR3 loop spans 16 amino acids. Germline V gives CDR1 SGDLS, CDR2 YYNGEE.

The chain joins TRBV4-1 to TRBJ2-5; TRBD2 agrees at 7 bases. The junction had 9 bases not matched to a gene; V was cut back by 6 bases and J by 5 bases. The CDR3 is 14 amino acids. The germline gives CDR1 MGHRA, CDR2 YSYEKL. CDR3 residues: CASRHSRGEETQYF. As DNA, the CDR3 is TGCGCCAGCAGGCACAGCCGGGGGGAGGAGACCCAGTACTTC.

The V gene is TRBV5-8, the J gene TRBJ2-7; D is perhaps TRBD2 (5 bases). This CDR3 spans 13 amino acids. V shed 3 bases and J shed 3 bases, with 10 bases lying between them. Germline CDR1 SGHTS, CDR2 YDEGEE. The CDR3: CASSSGNGYEQYF. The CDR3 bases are TGTGCCAGCAGCTCGGGGAACGGCTACGAGCAGTACTTC.

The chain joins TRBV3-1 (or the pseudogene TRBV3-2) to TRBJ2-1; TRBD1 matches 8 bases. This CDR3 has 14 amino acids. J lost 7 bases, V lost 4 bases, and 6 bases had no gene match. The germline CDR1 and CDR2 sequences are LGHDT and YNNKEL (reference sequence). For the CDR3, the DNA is TGTGCCAGCAGCCTATCGAACAGGGGGAATGAGCAGTTCTTC. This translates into CASSLSNRGNEQFF.

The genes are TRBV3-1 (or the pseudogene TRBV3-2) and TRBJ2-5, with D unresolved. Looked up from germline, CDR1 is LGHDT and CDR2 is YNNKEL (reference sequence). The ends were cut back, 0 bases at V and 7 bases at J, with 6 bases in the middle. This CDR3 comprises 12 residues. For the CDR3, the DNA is TGTGCCAGCAGCCAAGATCTTTTGACCCAGTACTTC. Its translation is CASSQDLLTQYF.